This T cell receptor (beta chain) was sequenced for a study of T cells and Merkel cell carcinoma outcomes. Overall study findings and caveats: Repertoire plus T-cell density reportedly predicted Merkel cell carcinoma outcomes.

Repertoires were generated with immunoSEQ multiplex PCR, while TCRdb's copy carries only in-frame clones and drops some. The data contain 8,000 to 9,500 clones, around 84% of them singletons. The germline V gene has CDR1 LNHDA and CDR2 SQIVND (reference sequence). Deletions cut 9 bases from V and 4 bases from J, with 19 bases between. The CDR3 runs 15 residues. A note on this clone: Its antigen is as yet unknown.

The chain carries TRBV19 and TRBJ2-1; TRBD2 is a possible D gene (5 bases). The source material was tumor tissue from Merkel cell carcinoma. The receptor comes from a human donor with Merkel cell carcinoma. CDR3 protein: CASATKGSGYNEQFF. The CDR3 region has the DNA TGTGCCAGCGCTACGAAGGGCTCGGGGTACAATGAGCAGTTCTTC. Full variable domain (remainder filled in from reference TRBV19 and TRBJ2-1): DGGITQSPKYLFRKEGQNVTLSCEQNLNHDAMYWYRQDPGQGLRLIYYSQIVNDFQKGDIAEGYSVSREKKESFPLTVTSAQKNPTAFYLCASATKGSGYNEQFFGPGTRLTVL.